This TCR beta chain was identified in a study of beta chain features in type 1 diabetes. Study results and caveats: Because the template was cDNA, high-expressing cells might be over-represented. The influence of HLA type on TCRB rearrangement stayed undetermined. Shortening that was moderate but significant affected the TCRB CDR3s of Type 1 diabetes patients in all four CD4+ subsets.

This CDR3 spans 15 amino acids. V trimming: 5 bases; J trimming: 3 bases; junction bases outside the gene matches: 5. CDR1 and CDR2 from the germline V gene are LNHDA and SQIVND (reference sequence). Investigators reverse transcribed all isolated RNA, so they sequenced expressed TCRB transcripts. Generated by immunoSEQ multiplex PCR, the TCRdb table keeps only in-frame clones and is missing some. Among about 900,000 clones listed, 15% to 20% were seen once. This clone has more than one count but fewer than ten. Its antigen is currently unknown. This receptor was taken from a woman younger than 30 in good health. J is TRBJ2-2 and V is TRBV19; 8 bases are shared with TRBD1. The sequenced sample was naive CD4+ T cells from blood. This CDR3 reads CASSLTGAYTGELFF. The CDR3, as DNA: TGTGCCAGTAGTTTGACAGGGGCCTACACCGGGGAGCTGTTTTTT.